The 3 T cell receptor beta chains given below trace back to one sample, sequenced in a study of early T cells in non-severe SARS-CoV-2 infection. TCRdb called the 5' RACE reads again in MiXCR, with one record for every CDR3 protein. This table holds some 80,000 distinct CDR3 sequences, about 5% found once. Sample: whole blood, taken at baseline. Source of these receptors: an adult who was a healthcare worker with PCR-confirmed SARS-CoV-2 infection or an uninfected control (not recorded which).

This clonotype was recorded at least ten times. The chain joins TRBV5-1 to TRBJ2-1; perhaps TRBD2 as D (6 bases). V lost 4 bases, J lost 2 bases, and 19 bases lay in between. Germline V gene lookup returns CDR1 SGHRS and CDR2 YFSETQ. This CDR3 is 17 amino acids long. CDR3 nucleotides: TGCGCCAGCAGCCAGGTGGTCAGCGGAGGGGCCTACAATGAGCAGTTCTTC. It translates to CASSQVVSGGAYNEQFF. The variable domain in full, with the rest retrieved from reference TRBV5-1 and TRBJ2-1, is KAGVTQTPRYLIKTRGQQVTLSCSPISGHRSVSWYQQTPGQGLQFLFEYFSETQRNKGNFPGRFSGRQFSNSRSEMNVSTLELGDSALYLCASSQVVSGGAYNEQFFGPGTRLTVL.

This clonotype was recorded at least ten times. The chain combines TRBV6-1 with TRBJ2-1; 7 positions agree with TRBD2. After removal of 6 bases from V and 1 base from J, the junction contained 6 bases not matched to a gene. Germline V gene data show CDR1 as MNHNS and CDR2 as SASEGT. The CDR3 has 15 residues. The CDR3 protein is CASSPLAASYNEQFF. CDR3 coding DNA: TGTGCCAGCAGCCCCCTAGCGGCTTCCTACAATGAGCAGTTCTTC.

As concerns this clonotype: Its ends do not fully match the called genes, so a read error is possible. The chain couples TRBV6-6 to TRBJ1-1; the D is unclear. The CDR3 is made up of 16 amino acids. Looked up from germline, CDR1 is MNHNY and CDR2 is SVGAGI (reference sequence). CDR3 sequence reads: CASRPSGGIINTEVFF. CDR3 bases: TGTGCCAGCAGGCCTAGCGGAGGGATTATTAACACTGAAGTTTTCTTT.